One sample yielded the 23 T cell receptor beta chains listed below, sequenced in a study of blood T cell repertoires in COVID-19. This table comes from immunoSEQ multiplex PCR, and its TCRdb copy is limited to in-frame clones, with some not included. The table includes more than 100,000 clones, almost 85% detected once. The sample consisted of peripheral blood. These receptors all come from a young woman who had recovered from COVID-19.

This clone has only one observation. The V call is TRBV5-6, the J call TRBJ2-7; D may be TRBD2 (5 bases). The CDR3 totals 14 residues. Germline V gene lookup returns CDR1 SGHDT and CDR2 YYEEEE. Trimming took 2 bases from V and 3 from J, leaving 12 bases between them. CDR3 DNA sequence: TGTGCCAGCAGCTTACGGGGAGCCGTCTACGAGCAGTACTTC. It codes for CASSLRGAVYEQYF.

The rearrangement joins TRBV7-9 to TRBJ2-5; 9 nucleotides match TRBD1. The CDR3 runs 14 residues. V shed 6 bases, J shed 3 bases, and the junction held 5 bases outside the gene matches. Per germline, CDR1 SEHNR and CDR2 FQNEAQ (reference sequence). For the CDR3, the DNA is TGTGCCAGCAGGTGGAGGACAGGGGAAGAGACCCAGTACTTC. It translates to CASRWRTGEETQYF.

V usage is TRBV6-5 and J usage is TRBJ2-5; a possible D gene is TRBD2 (5 bases). Germline V gene sequence: CDR1 MNHEY, CDR2 SVGAGI. CDR3 length: 14 amino acids. V dropped 4 bases and J dropped 7 bases, with 16 bases sitting between them. The CDR3 bases are TGTGCCAGCAGTTCGGGGAGACGGTACGGGACCCAGTACTTC. This sequence encodes CASSSGRRYGTQYF.

The rearrangement uses TRBV5-1 and TRBJ2-3, with 11 bases that match TRBD2. Germline lookup yields CDR1 SGHRS and CDR2 YFSETQ. This CDR3 spans 16 amino acids. Trimming cost V 4 bases and J 1 base; bases outside gene matches: 5. CDR3 nucleotides: TGCGCCAGCAGCCCACTAGCGGGAGTGGGCACAGATACGCAGTATTTT. This gives the protein CASSPLAGVGTDTQYF. Drawing the rest from reference TRBV5-1 and TRBJ2-3, the complete variable domain is KAGVTQTPRYLIKTRGQQVTLSCSPISGHRSVSWYQQTPGQGLQFLFEYFSETQRNKGNFPGRFSGRQFSNSRSEMNVSTLELGDSALYLCASSPLAGVGTDTQYFGPGTRLTVL.

This CDR3 reads CSVEKYRANYGYTF. In nucleotides, the CDR3 is TGCAGCGTTGAAAAGTACAGGGCTAACTATGGCTACACCTTC. J is TRBJ1-2 and V is TRBV29-1; maybe TRBD1 (6 bases). This CDR3 is built from 14 residues. Germline CDR1 and CDR2: SQVTM and ANQGSEA. Trimming cost V 2 bases and J 0 bases, with 10 bases left between them.

The chain joins TRBV7-6 to TRBJ1-4, with D hard to call. The V gene's germline CDR1 is SGHVS and CDR2 FNYEAQ. V lost 2 bases, J lost 5 bases, and 15 bases lay in between. This CDR3 has 16 amino acids. Written as DNA, the CDR3 is TGTGCCAGCAGCTTATTTATAAACAGCCCCAATGAAAAACTGTTTTTT. Protein product: CASSLFINSPNEKLFF.

V is TRBV28 and J is TRBJ2-7; TRBD2 might be the D (6 bases). CDR3 size: 14 residues. V lost 3 bases and J lost 2, with 11 bases in between. In germline, CDR1 is MDHEN, CDR2 SYDVKM. The CDR3 loop reads CASSLGRGPYEQYF. The CDR3 DNA is TGTGCCAGCAGTTTGGGGCGGGGCCCCTACGAGCAGTACTTC.

Here the CDR3 reads CASSQGGVGHQSSYNEQFF. CDR3 sequence (DNA): TGTGCCAGCAGCCAAGGGGGGGTAGGCCACCAGAGCTCCTACAATGAGCAGTTCTTC. The chain employs TRBV3-1 (or the pseudogene TRBV3-2) and TRBJ2-1; maybe TRBD2 (6 bases). Germline CDR1 is LGHDT and CDR2 is YNNKEL (reference sequence). Trimming shortened V by 1 base and J by 0 bases, and 19 bases separated the two germline ends. The CDR3 loop spans 19 amino acids.

V gene TRBV11-1 combines with J gene TRBJ2-5; 9 bases match TRBD2. The CDR3 is made up of 14 amino acids. The V gene end was trimmed by 5 bases and the J gene end by 3 bases; junction bases not matched to a gene: 4. In germline, CDR1 is SGHAT, CDR2 FQDESV (reference sequence). The CDR3 nucleotides are TGTGCCAGCAGCCCCATAGCGGGGGAAGAGACCCAGTACTTC. This sequence encodes CASSPIAGEETQYF.

The sample holds one count of this clone. The chain uses TRBV9 and TRBJ1-2, with 10 bases identical to TRBD1. CDR3 length equals 17 residues. With 0 bases clipped from V and 6 bases from J, the junction kept 11 bases outside the gene matches. The germline V gene encodes CDR1 SGDLS and CDR2 YYNGEE. In nucleotides, the CDR3 is TGTGCCAGCAGCGTAGGTGGGACAGGGGTAGAAAGGGATGGCTACACCTTC. Translating gives CASSVGGTGVERDGYTF. Full variable domain (missing parts from reference TRBV9 and TRBJ1-2): DSGVTQTPKHLITATGQRVTLRCSPRSGDLSVYWYQQSLDQGLQFLIQYYNGEERAKGNILERFSAQQFPDLHSELNLSSLELGDSALYFCASSVGGTGVERDGYTFGSGTRLTVV.

The chain is built from TRBV5-4 and TRBJ2-5, with a tentative D call TRBD2 (5 bases). The V end lost 0 bases, the J end lost 2 bases, and 14 bases lay between the germline ends. The CDR3 loop spans 16 amino acids. CDR1 is SGHNT and CDR2 is YYREEE in the germline V gene (reference sequence). CDR3 sequence: CASSLGDGVGQETQYF. The CDR3 DNA is TGTGCCAGCAGCTTGGGAGACGGGGTGGGTCAAGAGACCCAGTACTTC.

The chain uses TRBV24-1 and TRBJ1-6; no firm D call. From germline, CDR1 is KGHDR and CDR2 SFDVKD. This CDR3 region has 16 residues. The ends were cut back, 12 bases at V and 0 bases at J, with 17 bases in the middle. In DNA, the CDR3 is TGTGCCTCCCCCTGGGCATCGAGCTCCTATAATTCACCCCTCCACTTT. Translated, it gives CASPWASSSYNSPLHF.

This chain connects TRBV21-1 to TRBJ2-7; the D call of TRBD2 is as the table states it, not checked on the DNA. TRBV21-1 is a pseudogene. The CDR3 is made up of 17 amino acids. CDR3 amino acids: CASSRVVAGDPTQEQYF. The CDR3 DNA sequence: TGTGCCAGCAGCCGTGTGGTAGCGGGGGACCCAACTCAAGAGCAGTACTTC.

The rearrangement joins TRBV3-1 (or the pseudogene TRBV3-2) to TRBJ2-1; D is unresolved. The CDR3 is 14 amino acids. Germline V gene sequence: CDR1 LGHDT, CDR2 YNNKEL (reference sequence). V was shortened by 4 bases and J by 3 bases, with 10 bases between the two germline ends. CDR3 bases: TGTGCCAGCAGCCTGCCGGGTAACTACAATGAGCAGTTCTTC. This gives the protein CASSLPGNYNEQFF.

The chain uses TRBV5-4 and TRBJ2-7, with 7 nucleotides matching TRBD1. The CDR3 spans 15 residues. In germline, CDR1 is SGHNT, CDR2 YYREEE (reference sequence). V lost 3 bases and J lost 0; bases outside the gene matches: 6. CDR3 coding DNA: TGTGCCAGCAGCTCGACCAGACAGGGCTCCTACGAGCAGTACTTC. It yields the protein CASSSTRQGSYEQYF. The full variable domain, completed using reference TRBV5-4 and TRBJ2-7, is ETGVTQSPTHLIKTRGQQVTLRCSSQSGHNTVSWYQQALGQGPQFIFQYYREEENGRGNFPPRFSGLQFPNYSSELNVNALELDDSALYLCASSSTRQGSYEQYFGPGTRLTVT.

The CDR3: CSVLGQPSYNEQFF. CDR3 nucleotide sequence: TGCAGCGTTCTAGGACAGCCGTCCTACAATGAGCAGTTCTTC. The rearrangement links TRBV29-1 to TRBJ2-1, with a weak D call TRBD1 (6 bases). With 5 bases removed from V and 1 base from J, the gap between germline ends came to 12 bases. The germline gives CDR1 SQVTM, CDR2 ANQGSEA. The length of the CDR3 is 14 residues.

The chain couples TRBV5-5 to TRBJ1-6; D gene unclear. V lost 1 base and J lost 6, with 14 bases in between. The CDR3 runs to 16 residues. CDR1 and CDR2 (germline): SGHKS, YYEKEE (reference sequence). CDR3 DNA sequence: TGTGCCAGCAGCTTGCTTGGTCCACGGAGTAATTCACCCCTCCACTTT. It yields the protein CASSLLGPRSNSPLHF.

The chain couples TRBV21-1 to TRBJ1-1; TRBD1, the D gene given by the table, was not confirmed from the DNA. TRBV21-1 is designated a pseudogene. The CDR3 is made up of 15 amino acids. The CDR3 sequence is CASNKTDRANTEAFF. CDR3 bases: TGTGCCAGCAACAAAACAGACAGGGCGAACACTGAAGCTTTCTTT.

This clone was detected only once. The chain employs TRBV11-2 and TRBJ1-3, with D tentatively TRBD1 (6 bases). The V end was cut by 4 bases, the J end by 4 bases, with 8 bases between. CDR3 size: 13 residues. In germline, CDR1 is SGHAT, CDR2 FQNNGV. The CDR3 loop reads CASSYRVGNTIYF. The DNA of the CDR3 is TGTGCCAGCAGCTACAGGGTGGGAAACACCATATATTTT.

The chain employs TRBV14 and TRBJ2-2; 7 bases are shared with TRBD1. There are 17 residues in the CDR3. After removal of 4 bases from V and 2 bases from J, the junction contained 10 bases not matched to a gene. Germline values: CDR1 SGHDN, CDR2 FVKESK. The DNA for the CDR3 is TGTGCCAGCAGCCTACGAGACAGGGCCGTTAACACCGGGGAGCTGTTTTTT. Protein product: CASSLRDRAVNTGELFF.

The J gene is TRBJ1-6, the V gene TRBV30; 8 bases fit TRBD1. With V trimmed by 8 bases and J by 0 bases, 6 bases remained unmatched. Germline V CDR1 and CDR2: GTSNPN, SVGIG (reference sequence). This CDR3 is 15 amino acids long. The CDR3 loop is CAGHRGSSYNSPLHF. As DNA, the CDR3 is TGTGCCGGACACAGGGGGAGCTCCTATAATTCACCCCTCCACTTT.

CDR3 residues: CASSMGTGLNQPQHF. CDR3 nucleotides: TGTGCCAGTAGTATGGGGACAGGGCTCAATCAGCCCCAGCATTTT. The chain uses TRBV19 and TRBJ1-5; 9 bases agree with TRBD1. The V and J ends lost 3 bases and 3 bases, in that order; junction bases with no gene match: 3. The germline gives CDR1 LNHDA, CDR2 SQIVND (reference sequence). CDR3 length: 15 amino acids.

V is TRBV6-1 and J is TRBJ1-1, with D possibly being TRBD1 (5 bases). Germline V gene sequence: CDR1 MNHNS, CDR2 SASEGT. The CDR3 is 15 residues long. V lost 2 bases, J lost 5 bases, and 15 bases lay in between. The DNA for the CDR3 is TGTGCCAGCAGTGAATTCGGGCCCGGGACTACTGAAGCTTTCTTT. Translating gives CASSEFGPGTTEAFF.